One and the same sample provided the 17 T cell receptor beta chains below, sequenced in a study of CD8+ T cells in alopecia areata. Investigators isolated RNA and reverse transcribed it into cDNA to act as the sequencing template. The assay was immunoSEQ multiplex PCR, and TCRdb's table has in-frame clones only and misses some. The sample has some 200,000 clones; about 60% are singletons. Treatment defined: oral pan-JAK inhibitor, 5-10 mg twice daily. This specimen was CD4+ T cells sorted from blood, taken at week 4, from a patient treated with tofacitinib. Source of these receptors: a human donor with alopecia areata.

This clone was seen only a few times. The rearrangement links TRBV6-5 to TRBJ1-1; 10 nucleotides agree with TRBD1. V lost 5 bases, J lost 3 bases, and 6 bases stayed unmatched. This CDR3 is built from 15 residues. Germline V gene sequence: CDR1 MNHEY, CDR2 SVGAGI. The CDR3, as DNA: TGTGCCAGCAGTGCGTCGACAGGGGGCGACACTGAAGCTTTCTTT. Translated: CASSASTGGDTEAFF.

This clone came up a few times. This CDR3 is CASSVRGPNTGELFF. In nucleotides, the CDR3 is TGTGCCAGCAGTGTTAGGGGCCCGAACACCGGGGAGCTGTTTTTT. The rearrangement joins TRBV2 to TRBJ2-2; the D gene is possibly TRBD1 (5 bases). This CDR3 is 15 amino acids long. Deletions cut 4 bases from V and 0 bases from J, with 9 bases between. Germline CDR1 SNHLY, CDR2 FYNNEI.

The chain recombines TRBV30 with TRBJ1-1; a weak D match, TRBD1 (6 bases). The CDR3 spans 16 residues. V was cut by 3 bases and J by 5 bases, with 22 bases left in between. In germline, CDR1 is GTSNPN, CDR2 SVGIG (reference sequence). The CDR3 DNA reads as TGTGCCTGGAGACCTCAGTTGACGGGCAGGGGTACTGAAGCTTTCTTT. Its translation: CAWRPQLTGRGTEAFF.

J is TRBJ2-7 and V is TRBV29-1, with unresolved D. Looked up from germline, CDR1 is SQVTM and CDR2 is ANQGSEA. This CDR3 contains 11 residues. Trimming stripped 4 bases from V and 4 bases from J, with 8 bases between. The CDR3 protein is CSVGLIYEQYF. For the CDR3, the DNA is TGCAGCGTTGGACTGATATACGAGCAGTACTTC.

This sequence joins TRBV30 and TRBJ1-5; 8 nucleotides agree with TRBD1. The CDR3 totals 13 residues. CDR1 GTSNPN and CDR2 SVGIG come from the germline V gene (reference sequence). J gave up 6 bases and V 3 bases, and 4 bases lay outside the gene matches. CDR3 sequence reads: CAWSTGTGQPQHF. The CDR3 DNA reads as TGTGCCTGGAGCACAGGGACAGGTCAGCCCCAGCATTTT.

There are a few counts of this clone. The genes are TRBV28 and TRBJ1-5, with no clear D. Germline V gene sequence: CDR1 MDHEN, CDR2 SYDVKM. CDR3 length: 14 amino acids. V was shortened by 6 bases and J by 2 bases, with 11 bases between the two germline ends. The DNA for the CDR3 is TGTGCCAGCAGCAAGACGGTCCGCAATCAGCCCCAGCATTTT. This sequence encodes CASSKTVRNQPQHF.

The chain is built from TRBV19 and TRBJ1-5; D unresolved. Trimming stripped 4 bases from V and 4 bases from J, with 14 bases between. The CDR3 totals 15 residues. Germline CDR1 and CDR2: LNHDA and SQIVND (reference sequence). In DNA form, the CDR3 reads TGTGCCAGTAGTACGGAGCCCCATGGAAATCAGCCCCAGCATTTT. This translates into CASSTEPHGNQPQHF.

This rearrangement joins TRBV29-1 to TRBJ1-3; the D is unclear. There are 12 residues in the CDR3. Trimming shortened V by 5 bases and J by 1 base, and 6 bases separated the two germline ends. Germline V gene sequence: CDR1 SQVTM, CDR2 ANQGSEA. CDR3 bases: TGCAGCGTTCAGACTTCTGGAAACACCATATATTTT. Amino acids: CSVQTSGNTIYF.

In the case of this clone: This sample includes further DNA sequences coding for the same CDR3. The chain links TRBV20-1 to TRBJ1-2; the D gene is possibly TRBD1 (5 bases). The CDR3 runs to 11 residues. Trimming cost V 7 bases and J 4 bases, with 10 bases left between them. Germline CDR1 is DFQATT and CDR2 is SNEGSKA (reference sequence). In DNA, the CDR3 is TGCAGTGTTGGGGGGGGCTATGGCTACACCTTC. This codes for CSVGGGYGYTF.

V gene TRBV5-1 combines with J gene TRBJ2-6; D ambiguous. The CDR3 extends over 17 amino acids. Germline CDR1 SGHRS, CDR2 YFSETQ. Trimming took 4 bases from V and 4 from J, leaving 18 bases between them. CDR3 residues: CASSPGSGALGANVLTF. The CDR3 coding sequence is TGCGCCAGCAGCCCCGGGTCGGGCGCCCTCGGGGCCAACGTCCTGACTTTC.

The J gene is TRBJ1-6, the V gene TRBV7-9; D not certain. Germline CDR1 is SEHNR and CDR2 is FQNEAQ (reference sequence). CDR3 size: 12 residues. The V end lost 5 bases, the J end lost 10 bases, and 9 bases lay between the germline ends. CDR3 bases: TGTGCCAGCAGCCTACAAGGATCACCCCTCCACTTT. This gives the protein CASSLQGSPLHF.

The chain links TRBV2 to TRBJ1-5, with 10 bases aligning to TRBD1. Germline CDR1 and CDR2: SNHLY and FYNNEI. The CDR3 length is 16 residues. The J segment lost 0 bases and the V segment lost 3 bases, leaving 2 bases of the junction unmatched. The CDR3 protein is CASSEGQGNSNQPQHF. The CDR3 region has the DNA TGTGCCAGCAGTGAGGGACAGGGGAATAGCAATCAGCCCCAGCATTTT.

The genes are TRBV30 and TRBJ2-2, with D hard to call. The CDR3 sequence is 15 residues long. V was shortened by 3 bases and J by 3 bases, with 14 bases between the two germline ends. The V gene's germline CDR1 is GTSNPN and CDR2 SVGIG (reference sequence). CDR3 DNA sequence: TGTGCCTGGAGCGCTCTGACCCGTGACACCGGGGAGCTGTTTTTT. Amino acid sequence: CAWSALTRDTGELFF.

The chain is built from TRBV5-1 and TRBJ2-7, with 14 positions matching TRBD2. CDR1 and CDR2 from the germline V gene are SGHRS and YFSETQ. Trimming took 3 bases from V and 0 from J; bases not matched to a gene: 5. This CDR3 is 17 amino acids long. The CDR3 spells CASSYGTSGSSSYEQYF. CDR3 DNA: TGCGCCAGCAGCTACGGGACTAGCGGGAGCAGCTCCTACGAGCAGTACTTC.

The CDR3 here is CSVGRESNQPQHF. DNA of the CDR3: TGCAGCGTCGGCAGGGAAAGCAATCAGCCCCAGCATTTT. The chain has TRBV29-1 and TRBJ1-5, with D tentatively TRBD1 (5 bases). V lost 6 bases, J lost 1 base, and 10 bases lay in between. CDR1 is SQVTM and CDR2 is ANQGSEA in the germline V gene. The CDR3 runs 13 residues.

The CDR3 region has the DNA TGTGCCTTGAGGTCCTCCTACGAGCAGTACTTC. Translation gives CALRSSYEQYF. V and J are TRBV30 and TRBJ2-7; D ambiguous. Germline CDR1 GTSNPN, CDR2 SVGIG (reference sequence). V lost 7 bases and J lost 0, with 7 bases in between. The CDR3 covers 11 residues.

This chain links TRBV9 with TRBJ1-1; D call uncertain. Germline V gives CDR1 SGDLS, CDR2 YYNGEE. This CDR3 contains 16 residues. Trimming took 4 bases from V and 3 from J, leaving 19 bases between them. The CDR3: CASSLGPFSSDTEAFF. Written as DNA, the CDR3 is TGTGCCAGCAGCCTTGGACCCTTCTCGTCGGACACTGAAGCTTTCTTT.